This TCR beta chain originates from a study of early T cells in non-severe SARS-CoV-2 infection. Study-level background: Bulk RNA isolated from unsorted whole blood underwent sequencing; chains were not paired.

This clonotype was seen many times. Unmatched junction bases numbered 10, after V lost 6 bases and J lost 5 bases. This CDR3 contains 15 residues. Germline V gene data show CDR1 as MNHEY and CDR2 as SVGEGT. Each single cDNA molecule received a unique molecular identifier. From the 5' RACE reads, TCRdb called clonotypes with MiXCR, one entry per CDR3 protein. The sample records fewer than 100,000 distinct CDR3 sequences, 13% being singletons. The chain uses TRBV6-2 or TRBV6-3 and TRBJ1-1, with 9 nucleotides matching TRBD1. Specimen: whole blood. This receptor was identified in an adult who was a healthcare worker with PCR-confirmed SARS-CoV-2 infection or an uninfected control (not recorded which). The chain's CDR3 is CASRQPQGAGTEAFF. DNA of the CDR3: TGTGCCAGCAGGCAACCACAGGGGGCGGGGACTGAAGCTTTCTTT.